This T cell receptor (beta chain) was observed in a study of blood T cell repertoires in COVID-19. Study summary: COVID-19 samples from acute and convalescent phases originated in the United States, Italy and Spain. PBMCs, B-cell-depleted T cells, or T cells were the source of the cDNA or gDNA that made up the material.

How the authors handled the data: Amplifying reference gene primers gave estimates of nucleated cell counts. The repertoire was sequenced with immunoSEQ multiplex PCR; TCRdb's copy has only in-frame clones and lacks some. V and J calls and clone size are given by that table; D and trimming were obtained from the DNA. The table lists a few hundred thousand clones, roughly nine tenths of them singletons. Trimming removed 3 bases from V and 3 bases from J; junction bases left unmatched: 8. Germline V gene lookup returns CDR1 DFQATT and CDR2 SNEGSKA (reference sequence). This CDR3 region has 16 residues.

The chain employs TRBV20-1 and TRBJ2-3; 11 bases fit TRBD2. Sequencing input: peripheral blood. This receptor was obtained from a man in his forties or fifties who had recovered from COVID-19. This CDR3 reads CSASKLSSGGTDTQYF. The CDR3 DNA is TGCAGTGCTAGTAAGCTTTCTAGCGGGGGGACAGATACGCAGTATTTT.